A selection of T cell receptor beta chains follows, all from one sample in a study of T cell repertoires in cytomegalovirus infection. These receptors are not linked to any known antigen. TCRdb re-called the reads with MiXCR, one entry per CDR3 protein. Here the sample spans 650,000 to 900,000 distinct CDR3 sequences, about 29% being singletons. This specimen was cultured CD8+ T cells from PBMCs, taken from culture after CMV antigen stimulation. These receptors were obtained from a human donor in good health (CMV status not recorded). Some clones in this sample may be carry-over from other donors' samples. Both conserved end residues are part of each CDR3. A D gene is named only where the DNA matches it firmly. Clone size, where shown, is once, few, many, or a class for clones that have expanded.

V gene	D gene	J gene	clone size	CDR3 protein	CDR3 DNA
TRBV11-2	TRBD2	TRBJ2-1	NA	CASSLRLAGANSYNEQFF	TGTGCCAGCAGCTTAAGACTAGCGGGGGCCAACTCCTACAATGAGCAGTTCTTC
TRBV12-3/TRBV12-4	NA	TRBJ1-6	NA	CASSSVIGSPLHF	TGTGCCAGCAGTTCGGTAATAGGTTCACCCCTCCACTTT
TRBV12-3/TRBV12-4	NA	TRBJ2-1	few	CASRRTETYNEQFF	TGTGCCAGCAGAAGGACGGAGACCTACAATGAGCAGTTCTTC
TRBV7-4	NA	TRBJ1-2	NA	CASSSPGTPANYGYTF	TGTGCCAGCAGCTCACCCGGGACACCAGCTAACTATGGCTACACCTTC
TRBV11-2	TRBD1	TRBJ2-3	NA	CASSFLDRAATDTQYF	TGTGCCAGCAGTTTCCTGGACAGGGCGGCTACAGATACGCAGTATTTT
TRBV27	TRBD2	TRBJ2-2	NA	CASSFSAGLAGGPGGELFF	TGTGCCAGCAGTTTTTCCGCGGGACTAGCGGGGGGGCCGGGCGGGGAGCTGTTTTTT
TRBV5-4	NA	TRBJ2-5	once	CSSGLPEVEETQYF	TGTTCCTCCGGACTCCCAGAAGTAGAAGAGACCCAGTACTTC
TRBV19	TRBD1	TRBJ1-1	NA	CASKRDSVYTEAFF	TGTGCCAGTAAGAGGGACAGCGTGTACACTGAAGCTTTCTTT
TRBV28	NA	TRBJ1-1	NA	CASSPPNRDWEAFF	TGTGCCAGCAGTCCCCCCAACCGGGACTGGGAAGCTTTCTTT
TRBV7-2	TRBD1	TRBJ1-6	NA	CASSLDTGGNSPLHF	TGTGCCAGCAGCTTAGACACAGGGGGCAACTCACCCCTCCACTTT
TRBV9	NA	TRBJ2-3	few	CASSAPQGGADTQYF	TGTGCCAGCAGCGCGCCCCAGGGGGGGGCAGATACGCAGTATTTT
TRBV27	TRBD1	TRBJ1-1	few	CASSLGQGGGNTEAFF	TGTGCCAGCAGTTTAGGGCAGGGGGGAGGGAACACTGAAGCTTTCTTT
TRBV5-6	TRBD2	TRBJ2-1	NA	CASSWGLAGPYNEQFF	TGTGCCAGCAGCTGGGGACTAGCGGGGCCATACAATGAGCAGTTCTTC
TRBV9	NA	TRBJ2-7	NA	CASSHTDRYEQYF	TGTGCCAGCAGCCATACGGACCGCTACGAGCAGTACTTC
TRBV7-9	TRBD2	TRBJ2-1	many	CASSVASGGAGEQFF	TGTGCCAGCAGCGTCGCTAGCGGGGGGGCCGGAGAGCAGTTCTTC
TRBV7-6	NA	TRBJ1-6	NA	CASTYGNSPLHF	TGTGCCAGCACCTACGGGAATTCACCCCTCCACTTT
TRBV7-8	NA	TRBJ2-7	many	CASSVGTPTYEQYF	TGTGCCAGCAGCGTCGGGACCCCTACCTACGAGCAGTACTTC
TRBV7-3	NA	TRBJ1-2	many	CASGTPGTYGYTF	TGTGCCAGCGGGACTCCGGGGACCTATGGCTACACCTTC
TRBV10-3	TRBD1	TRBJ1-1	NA	CAISYRGSPDTEAFF	TGTGCCATCAGTTACAGGGGATCGCCGGACACTGAAGCTTTCTTT
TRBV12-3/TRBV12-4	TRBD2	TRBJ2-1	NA	CASIPGTSGTSYNEQFF	TGTGCCAGCATACCCGGGACTAGCGGTACCTCCTACAATGAGCAGTTCTTC
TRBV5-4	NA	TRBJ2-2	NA	CASLAGGGTGELFF	TGTGCCAGCCTGGCAGGGGGAGGCACCGGGGAGCTGTTTTTT
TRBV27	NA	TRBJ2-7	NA	CASSSRAGEQYF	TGTGCCAGCAGTTCCCGGGCGGGCGAGCAGTACTTC
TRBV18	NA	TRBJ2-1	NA	CASSPTKFGNEQFF	TGTGCCAGCTCACCAACCAAATTCGGGAATGAGCAGTTCTTC
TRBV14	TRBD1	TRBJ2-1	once	CASSRWTGMNEQFF	TGTGCCAGCAGCCGATGGACAGGGATGAATGAGCAGTTCTTC
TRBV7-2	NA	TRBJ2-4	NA	CASSLLRGAKNIQYF	TGTGCCAGCAGCTTACTACGGGGAGCCAAAAACATTCAGTACTTC
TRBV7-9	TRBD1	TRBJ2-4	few	CASSPGTGNYIQYF	TGTGCCAGCAGCCCCGGGACAGGGAACTACATTCAGTACTTC
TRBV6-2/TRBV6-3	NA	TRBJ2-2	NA	CASINRKNTGELFF	TGTGCCAGCATAAACAGGAAGAACACCGGGGAGCTGTTTTTT
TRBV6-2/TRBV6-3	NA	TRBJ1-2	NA	CASHTSDGYTF	TGTGCCAGCCACACATCTGACGGCTACACCTTC
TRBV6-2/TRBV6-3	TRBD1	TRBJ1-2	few	CASSHRGANYGYTF	TGTGCCAGCAGTCACAGGGGCGCTAACTATGGCTACACCTTC
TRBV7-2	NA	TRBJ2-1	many	CASSLQGPYSYNEQFF	TGTGCCAGCAGCTTACAAGGGCCCTACTCCTACAATGAGCAGTTCTTC
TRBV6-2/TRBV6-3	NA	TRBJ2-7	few	CASSPKVNLIYEQYF	TGTGCCAGCAGTCCTAAGGTAAACCTCATCTACGAGCAGTACTTC
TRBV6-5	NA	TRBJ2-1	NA	CASSYSIGGRSYNEQFF	TGTGCCAGCAGTTACTCGATTGGGGGGCGCTCCTACAATGAGCAGTTCTTC